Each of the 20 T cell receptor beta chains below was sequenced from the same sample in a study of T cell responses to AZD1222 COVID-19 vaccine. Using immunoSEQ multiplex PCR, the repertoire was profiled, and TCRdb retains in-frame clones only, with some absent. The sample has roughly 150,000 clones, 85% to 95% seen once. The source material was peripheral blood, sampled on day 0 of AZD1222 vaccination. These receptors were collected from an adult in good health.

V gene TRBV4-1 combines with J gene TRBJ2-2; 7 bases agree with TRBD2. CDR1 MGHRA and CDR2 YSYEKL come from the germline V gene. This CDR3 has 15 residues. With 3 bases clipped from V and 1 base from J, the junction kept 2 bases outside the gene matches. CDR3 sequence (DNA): TGCGCCAGCAGCCACTCGGGAGGGAACACCGGGGAGCTGTTTTTT. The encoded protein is CASSHSGGNTGELFF.

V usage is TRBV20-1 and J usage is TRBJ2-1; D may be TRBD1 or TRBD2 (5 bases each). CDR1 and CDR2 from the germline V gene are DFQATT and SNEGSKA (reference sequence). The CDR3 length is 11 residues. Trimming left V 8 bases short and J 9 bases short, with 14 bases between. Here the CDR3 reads CSYSRDGEQFF. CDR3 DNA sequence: TGCAGTTACTCCCGGGACGGTGAGCAGTTCTTC.

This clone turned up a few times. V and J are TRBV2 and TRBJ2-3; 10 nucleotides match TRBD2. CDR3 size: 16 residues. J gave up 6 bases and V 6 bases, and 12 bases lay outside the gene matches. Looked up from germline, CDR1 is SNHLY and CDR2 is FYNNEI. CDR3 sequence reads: CASRLTSGMRRDTQYF. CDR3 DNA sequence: TGTGCCAGCAGGCTCACTAGCGGGATGAGGAGGGATACGCAGTATTTT.

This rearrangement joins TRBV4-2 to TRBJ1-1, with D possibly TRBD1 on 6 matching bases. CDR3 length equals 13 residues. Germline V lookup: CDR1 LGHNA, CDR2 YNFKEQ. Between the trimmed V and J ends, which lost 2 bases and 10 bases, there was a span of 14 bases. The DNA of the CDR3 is TGTGCCAGCAGCCAACCAGTACAGGGAAGAGCTTTCTTT. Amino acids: CASSQPVQGRAFF.

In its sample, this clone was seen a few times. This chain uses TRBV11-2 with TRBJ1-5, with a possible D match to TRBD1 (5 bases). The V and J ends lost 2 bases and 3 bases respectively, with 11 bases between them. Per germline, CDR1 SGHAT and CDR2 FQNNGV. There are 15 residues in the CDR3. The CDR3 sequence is CASSLMGTPNQPQHF. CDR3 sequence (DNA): TGTGCCAGCAGCTTAATGGGGACCCCCAATCAGCCCCAGCATTTT.

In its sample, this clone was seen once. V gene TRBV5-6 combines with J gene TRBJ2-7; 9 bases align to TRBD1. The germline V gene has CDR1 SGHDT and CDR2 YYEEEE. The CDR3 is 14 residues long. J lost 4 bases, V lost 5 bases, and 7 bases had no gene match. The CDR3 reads CASSKTGTGYEQYF. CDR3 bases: TGTGCCAGCAGTAAGACCGGGACAGGGTACGAGCAGTACTTC.

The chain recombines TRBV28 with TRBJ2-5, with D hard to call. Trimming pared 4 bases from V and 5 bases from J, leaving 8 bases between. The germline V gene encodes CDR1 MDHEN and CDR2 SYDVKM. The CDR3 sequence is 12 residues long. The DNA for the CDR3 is TGTGCCAGCAGTTCAGCCCTGGAGACCCAGTACTTC. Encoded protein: CASSSALETQYF. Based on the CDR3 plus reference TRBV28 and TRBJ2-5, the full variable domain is DVKVTQSSRYLVKRTGEKVFLECVQDMDHENMFWYRQDPGLGLRLIYFSYDVKMKEKGDIPEGYSVSREKKERFSLILESASTNQTSMYLCASSSALETQYFGPGTRLLVL.

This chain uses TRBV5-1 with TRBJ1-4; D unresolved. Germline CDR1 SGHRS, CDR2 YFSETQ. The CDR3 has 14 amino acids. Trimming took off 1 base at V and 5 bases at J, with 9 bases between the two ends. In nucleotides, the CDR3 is TGCGCCAGCAGCTTGACCCTGGGCAATGAAAAACTGTTTTTT. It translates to CASSLTLGNEKLFF.

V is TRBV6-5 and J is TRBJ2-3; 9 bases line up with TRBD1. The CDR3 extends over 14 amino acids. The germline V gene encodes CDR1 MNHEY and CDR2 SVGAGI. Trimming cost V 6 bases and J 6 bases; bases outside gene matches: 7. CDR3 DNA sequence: TGTGCCAGCAGCGTGGGGACAGGGTTCGATACGCAGTATTTT. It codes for CASSVGTGFDTQYF.

This CDR3 is CASSPTSYNEQFF. The CDR3 coding sequence is TGTGCCAGCAGCCCGACGTCTTACAATGAGCAGTTCTTC. V is TRBV7-9 and J is TRBJ2-1; D call uncertain. This CDR3 has 13 amino acids. V lost 5 bases, J lost 4 bases, and 9 bases lay in between. Per the germline V gene, CDR1 is SEHNR and CDR2 is FQNEAQ (reference sequence).

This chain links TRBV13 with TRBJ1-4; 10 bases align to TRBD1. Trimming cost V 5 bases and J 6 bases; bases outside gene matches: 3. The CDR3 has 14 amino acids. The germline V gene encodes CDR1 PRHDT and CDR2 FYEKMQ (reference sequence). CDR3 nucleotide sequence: TGTGCCAGCAGCGCCGGGACAGGGGATGAAAAACTGTTTTTT. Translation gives CASSAGTGDEKLFF.

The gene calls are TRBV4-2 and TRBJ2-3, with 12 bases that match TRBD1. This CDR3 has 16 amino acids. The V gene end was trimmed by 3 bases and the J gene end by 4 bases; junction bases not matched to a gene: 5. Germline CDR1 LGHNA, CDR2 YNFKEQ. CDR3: CASSQAGTGGADTQYF. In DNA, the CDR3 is TGTGCCAGCAGCCAGGCCGGGACAGGGGGCGCAGATACGCAGTATTTT.

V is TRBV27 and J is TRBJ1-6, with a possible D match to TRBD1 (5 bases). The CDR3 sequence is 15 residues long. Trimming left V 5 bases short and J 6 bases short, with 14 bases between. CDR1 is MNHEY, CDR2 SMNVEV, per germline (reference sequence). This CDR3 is CASSPVGVSNSPLHF. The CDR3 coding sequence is TGTGCCAGCAGTCCGGTGGGGGTTAGTAATTCACCCCTCCACTTT.

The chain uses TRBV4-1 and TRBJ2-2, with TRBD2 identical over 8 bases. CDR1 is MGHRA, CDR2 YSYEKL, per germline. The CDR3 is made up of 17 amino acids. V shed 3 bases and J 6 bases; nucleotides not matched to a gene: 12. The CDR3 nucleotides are TGCGCCAGCAGCCAGGAAGATGCGGGGGGTCGACCCGGGGAGCTGTTTTTT. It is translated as CASSQEDAGGRPGELFF.

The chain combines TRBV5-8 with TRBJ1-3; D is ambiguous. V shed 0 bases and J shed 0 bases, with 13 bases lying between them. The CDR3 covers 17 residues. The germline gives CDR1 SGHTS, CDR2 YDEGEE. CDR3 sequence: CASSLEFGDLSGNTIYF. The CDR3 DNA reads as TGTGCCAGCAGCTTGGAGTTTGGGGATCTCTCTGGAAACACCATATATTTT.

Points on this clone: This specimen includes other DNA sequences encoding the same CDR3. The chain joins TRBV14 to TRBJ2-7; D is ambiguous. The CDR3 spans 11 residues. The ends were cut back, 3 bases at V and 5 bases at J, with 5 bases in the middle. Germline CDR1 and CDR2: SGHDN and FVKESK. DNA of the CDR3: TGTGCCAGCAGCCAGGTAAACGAGCAGTACTTC. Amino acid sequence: CASSQVNEQYF.

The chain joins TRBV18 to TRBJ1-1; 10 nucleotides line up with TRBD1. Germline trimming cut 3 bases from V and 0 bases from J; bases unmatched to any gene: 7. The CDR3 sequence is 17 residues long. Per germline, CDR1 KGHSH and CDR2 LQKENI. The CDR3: CASSPWGQGPMNTEAFF. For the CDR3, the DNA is TGTGCCAGCTCACCGTGGGGACAGGGGCCGATGAACACTGAAGCTTTCTTT. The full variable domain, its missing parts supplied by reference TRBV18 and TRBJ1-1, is NAGVMQNPRHLVRRRGQEARLRCSPMKGHSHVYWYRQLPEEGLKFMVYLQKENIIDESGMPKERFSAEFPKEGPSILRIQQVVRGDSAAYFCASSPWGQGPMNTEAFFGQGTRLTVV.

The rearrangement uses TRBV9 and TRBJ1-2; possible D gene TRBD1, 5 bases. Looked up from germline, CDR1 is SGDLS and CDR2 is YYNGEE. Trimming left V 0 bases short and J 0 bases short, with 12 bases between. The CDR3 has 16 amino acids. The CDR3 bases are TGTGCCAGCAGCGTAGCTAGTCCAGGGTCTAACTATGGCTACACCTTC. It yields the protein CASSVASPGSNYGYTF.

Here the CDR3 reads CASSLLGTNSGNTIYF. The DNA of the CDR3 is TGTGCCAGCAGCTTACTGGGGACAAATTCTGGAAACACCATATATTTT. This chain connects TRBV7-2 to TRBJ1-3; perhaps TRBD1 as D (6 bases). The V gene lost 2 bases and the J gene lost 1 base, with 12 bases spanning the gap. Germline CDR1 reads SGHTA; CDR2 reads FQGNSA. This CDR3 is built from 16 residues.

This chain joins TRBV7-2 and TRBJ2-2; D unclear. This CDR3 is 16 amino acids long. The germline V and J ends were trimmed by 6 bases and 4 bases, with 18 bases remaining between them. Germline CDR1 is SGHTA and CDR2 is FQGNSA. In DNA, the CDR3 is TGTGCCAGCAGGCCCGGCAGTCTAACGGGCACCGGGGAGCTGTTTTTT. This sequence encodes CASRPGSLTGTGELFF. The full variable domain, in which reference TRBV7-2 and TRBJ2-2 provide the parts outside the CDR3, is GAGVSQSPSNKVTEKGKDVELRCDPISGHTALYWYRQSLGQGLEFLIYFQGNSAPDKSGLPSDRFSAERTGGSVSTLTIQRTQQEDSAVYLCASRPGSLTGTGELFFGEGSRLTVL.